The clone carrying this T cell receptor (beta chain) appeared a few times. Its antigen is undetermined. The germline gives CDR1 MNHEY, CDR2 SMNVEV (reference sequence). This CDR3 region has 14 residues. V dropped 0 bases and J dropped 2 bases, with 8 bases sitting between them. This entry comes from a study of blood T cells in healthy people across ages. A J-beta primer mix and a sample-barcoded 5' primer were used in a second PCR of roughly 6 to 11 cycles. All cDNA molecules were each tagged by a template-switch adaptor with 12 random nucleotides. TCRdb re-called the 5' RACE reads through MiXCR, storing one row per CDR3 protein. In the table there are roughly 800,000 distinct CDR3 sequences, 55% to 70% of which are singletons. General study findings and limits: Getting older went along with TCR beta diversity per million T cells dropping roughly linearly. No one knew whether donors had CMV, which possibly confounded expanded clonotype changes.

V is TRBV27 and J is TRBJ2-7, with D uncertain. The sample was blood. The receptor's source is a young man in good health. DNA of the CDR3: TGTGCCAGCAGTTTATCGCCAGGTCCCTACGAGCAGTACTTC. Translated: CASSLSPGPYEQYF.